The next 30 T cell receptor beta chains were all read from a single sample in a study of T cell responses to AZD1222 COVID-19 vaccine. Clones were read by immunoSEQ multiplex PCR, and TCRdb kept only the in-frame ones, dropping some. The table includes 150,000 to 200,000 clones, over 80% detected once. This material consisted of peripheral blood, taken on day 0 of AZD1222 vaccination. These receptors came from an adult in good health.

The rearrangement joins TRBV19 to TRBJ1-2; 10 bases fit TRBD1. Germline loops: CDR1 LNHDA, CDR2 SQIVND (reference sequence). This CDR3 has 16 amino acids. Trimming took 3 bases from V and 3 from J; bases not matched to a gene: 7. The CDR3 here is CASSIQTGGSDYGYTF. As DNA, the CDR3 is TGTGCCAGTAGTATCCAGACAGGGGGCAGCGACTATGGCTACACCTTC.

This CDR3 is CASSLQGQTRETQYF. CDR3 in DNA: TGTGCCAGCAGCTTACAGGGGCAGACAAGGGAGACCCAGTACTTC. The chain uses TRBV11-2 and TRBJ2-5; a weak D match, TRBD1 (6 bases). Germline values: CDR1 SGHAT, CDR2 FQNNGV. The CDR3 is made up of 15 amino acids. The germline V and J ends were trimmed by 2 bases and 5 bases, with 15 bases remaining between them.

The CDR3 protein is CASSEVRQGRGYTF. DNA of the CDR3: TGTGCCAGCAGTGAGGTTCGGCAGGGTAGAGGCTACACCTTC. V is TRBV2 and J is TRBJ1-2; weak D call: TRBD1 (5 bases). Germline V gives CDR1 SNHLY, CDR2 FYNNEI. This CDR3 contains 14 residues. Trimming took off 3 bases at V and 8 bases at J, with 16 bases between the two ends. Filled out from reference TRBV2 and TRBJ1-2, the complete variable domain reads EPEVTQTPSHQVTQMGQEVILRCVPISNHLYFYWYRQILGQKVEFLVSFYNNEISEKSEIFDDQFSVERPDGSNFTLKIRSTKLEDSAMYFCASSEVRQGRGYTFGSGTRLTVV.

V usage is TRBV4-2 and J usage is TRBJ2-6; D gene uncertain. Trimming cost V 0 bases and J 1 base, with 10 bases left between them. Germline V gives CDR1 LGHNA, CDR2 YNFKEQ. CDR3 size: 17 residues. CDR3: CASSQELWQSGANVLTF. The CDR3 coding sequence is TGTGCCAGCAGCCAAGAGCTCTGGCAGTCTGGGGCCAACGTCCTGACTTTC.

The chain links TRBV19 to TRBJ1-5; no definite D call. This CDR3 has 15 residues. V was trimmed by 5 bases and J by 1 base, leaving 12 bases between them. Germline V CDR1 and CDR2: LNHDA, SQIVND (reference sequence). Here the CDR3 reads CASSREHRSNQPQHF. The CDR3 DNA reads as TGTGCCAGTAGTCGTGAGCATCGGAGCAATCAGCCCCAGCATTTT.

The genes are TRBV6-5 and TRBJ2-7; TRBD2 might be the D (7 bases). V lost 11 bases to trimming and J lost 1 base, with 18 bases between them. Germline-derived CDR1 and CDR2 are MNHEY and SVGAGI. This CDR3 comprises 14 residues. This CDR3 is CAARAGASSYEQYF. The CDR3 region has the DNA TGTGCCGCTCGGGCGGGGGCCTCATCCTACGAGCAGTACTTC.

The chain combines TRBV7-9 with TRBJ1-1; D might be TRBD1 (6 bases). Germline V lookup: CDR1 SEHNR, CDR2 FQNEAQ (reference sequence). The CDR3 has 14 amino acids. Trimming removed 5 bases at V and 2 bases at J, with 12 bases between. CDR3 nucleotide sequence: TGTGCCAGCAGCACCAACAGGGCCAACACTGAAGCTTTCTTT. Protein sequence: CASSTNRANTEAFF.

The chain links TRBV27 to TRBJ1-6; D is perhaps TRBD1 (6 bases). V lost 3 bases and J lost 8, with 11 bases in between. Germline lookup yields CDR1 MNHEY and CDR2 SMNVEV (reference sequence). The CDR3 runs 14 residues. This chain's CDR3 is CASSFRGKDSPLHF. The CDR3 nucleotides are TGTGCCAGCAGTTTTAGGGGGAAGGATTCACCCCTCCACTTT.

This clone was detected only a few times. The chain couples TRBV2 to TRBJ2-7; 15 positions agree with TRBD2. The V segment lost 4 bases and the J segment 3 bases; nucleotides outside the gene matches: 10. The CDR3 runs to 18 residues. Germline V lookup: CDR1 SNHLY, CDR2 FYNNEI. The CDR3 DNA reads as TGTGCCAGCAGTGTCGCCGGGACTAGCGGGAGGAGTATCTACGAGCAGTACTTC. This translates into CASSVAGTSGRSIYEQYF.

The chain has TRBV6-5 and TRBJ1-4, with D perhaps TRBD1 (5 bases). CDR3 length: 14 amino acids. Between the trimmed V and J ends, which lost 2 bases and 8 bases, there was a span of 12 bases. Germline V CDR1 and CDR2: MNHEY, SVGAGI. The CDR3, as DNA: TGTGCCAGCAGTTACGGAAACGGGGGGGAAAAACTGTTTTTT. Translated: CASSYGNGGEKLFF.

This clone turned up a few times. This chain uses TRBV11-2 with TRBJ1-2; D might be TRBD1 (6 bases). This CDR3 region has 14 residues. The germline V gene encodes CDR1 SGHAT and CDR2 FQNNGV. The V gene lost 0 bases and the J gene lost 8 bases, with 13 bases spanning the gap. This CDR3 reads CASSLDTGRGGYTF. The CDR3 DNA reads TGTGCCAGCAGCTTAGATACAGGGAGAGGCGGCTACACCTTC.

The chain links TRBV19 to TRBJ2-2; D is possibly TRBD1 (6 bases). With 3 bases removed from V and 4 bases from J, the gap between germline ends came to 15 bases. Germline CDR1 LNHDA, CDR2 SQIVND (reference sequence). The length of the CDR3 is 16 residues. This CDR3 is CASSIFTGIGTGELFF. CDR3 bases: TGTGCCAGTAGTATTTTTACAGGGATCGGCACCGGGGAGCTGTTTTTT.

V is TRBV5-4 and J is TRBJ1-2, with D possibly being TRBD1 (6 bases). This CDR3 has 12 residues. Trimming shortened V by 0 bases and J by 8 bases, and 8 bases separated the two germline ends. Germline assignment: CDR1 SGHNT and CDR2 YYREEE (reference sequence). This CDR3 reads CASSLDRVGYTF. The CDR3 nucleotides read TGTGCCAGCAGCTTGGACAGGGTCGGCTACACCTTC.

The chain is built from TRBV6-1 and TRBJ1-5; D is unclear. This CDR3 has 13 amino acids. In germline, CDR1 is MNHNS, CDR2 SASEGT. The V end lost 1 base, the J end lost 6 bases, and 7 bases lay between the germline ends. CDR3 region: CASSEGAVQPQHF. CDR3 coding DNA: TGTGCCAGCAGTGAAGGCGCCGTTCAGCCCCAGCATTTT.

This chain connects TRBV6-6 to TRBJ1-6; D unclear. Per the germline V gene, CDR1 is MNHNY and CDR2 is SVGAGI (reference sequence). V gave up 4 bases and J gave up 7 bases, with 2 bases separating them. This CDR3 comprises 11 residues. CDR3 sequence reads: CASSSNSPLHF. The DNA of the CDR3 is TGTGCCAGCAGTTCAAATTCACCCCTCCACTTT.

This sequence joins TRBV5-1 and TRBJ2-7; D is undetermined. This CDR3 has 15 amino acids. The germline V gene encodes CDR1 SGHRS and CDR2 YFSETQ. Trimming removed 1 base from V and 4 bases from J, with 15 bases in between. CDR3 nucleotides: TGCGCCAGCAGCTTGTTCGGCACGGCGGCTTACGAGCAGTACTTC. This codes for CASSLFGTAAYEQYF.

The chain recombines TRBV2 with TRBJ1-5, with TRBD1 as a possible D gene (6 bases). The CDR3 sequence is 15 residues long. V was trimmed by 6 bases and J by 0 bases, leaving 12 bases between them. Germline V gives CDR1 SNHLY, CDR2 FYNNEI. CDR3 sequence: CASRAQGYSNQPQHF. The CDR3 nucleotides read TGTGCCAGCAGAGCACAGGGATATAGCAATCAGCCCCAGCATTTT.

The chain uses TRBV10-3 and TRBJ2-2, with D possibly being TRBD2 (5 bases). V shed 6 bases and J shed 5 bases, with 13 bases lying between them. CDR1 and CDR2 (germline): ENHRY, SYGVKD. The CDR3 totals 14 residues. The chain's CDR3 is CAIRDLGETGELFF. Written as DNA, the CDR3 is TGTGCCATCAGGGATTTGGGAGAAACCGGGGAGCTGTTTTTT.

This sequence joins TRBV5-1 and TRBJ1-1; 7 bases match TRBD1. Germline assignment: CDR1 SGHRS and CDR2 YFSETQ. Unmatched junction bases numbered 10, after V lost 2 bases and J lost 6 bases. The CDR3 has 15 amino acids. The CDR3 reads CASSFYDRVGPEAFF. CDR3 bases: TGCGCCAGCAGCTTCTACGACAGGGTAGGCCCTGAAGCTTTCTTT.

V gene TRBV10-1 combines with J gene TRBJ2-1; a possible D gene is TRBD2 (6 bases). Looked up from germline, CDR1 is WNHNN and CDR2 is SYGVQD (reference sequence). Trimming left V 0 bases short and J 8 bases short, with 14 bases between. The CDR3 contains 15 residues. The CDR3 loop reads CASSESGLAIHEQFF. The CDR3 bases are TGCGCCAGCAGTGAGTCGGGCCTAGCGATCCATGAGCAGTTCTTC.

This CDR3 is CASNTLSSYNSPLHF. The CDR3 DNA follows: TGTGCCAGCAATACACTGAGCTCCTATAATTCACCCCTCCACTTT. The J gene is TRBJ1-6, the V gene TRBV28; D ambiguous. The CDR3 is made up of 15 amino acids. V gave up 7 bases and J gave up 0 bases, with 10 bases separating them. Germline lookup yields CDR1 MDHEN and CDR2 SYDVKM.

In DNA form, the CDR3 reads TGTGCCAGCAGTTTAGGGAGCTCCTACTACTATGGCTACACCTTC. Translation gives CASSLGSSYYYGYTF. This chain uses TRBV27 with TRBJ1-2; D ambiguous. This CDR3 comprises 15 residues. The V end lost 2 bases, the J end lost 3 bases, and 13 bases lay between the germline ends. Germline CDR1 and CDR2: MNHEY and SMNVEV (reference sequence).

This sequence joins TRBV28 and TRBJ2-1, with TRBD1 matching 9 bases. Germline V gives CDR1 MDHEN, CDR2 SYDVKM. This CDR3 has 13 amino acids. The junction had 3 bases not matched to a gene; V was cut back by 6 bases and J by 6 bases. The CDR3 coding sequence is TGTGCCAGCAGGGGACAGGGCCTCAATGAGCAGTTCTTC. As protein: CASRGQGLNEQFF.

The CDR3 is CASSQDPSRKWTQYF. DNA of the CDR3: TGCGCCAGCAGCCAAGATCCTAGTCGAAAATGGACCCAGTACTTC. The chain combines TRBV4-1 with TRBJ2-5, with D unclear. Germline V gene data show CDR1 as MGHRA and CDR2 as YSYEKL. The CDR3 runs to 15 residues. The V end lost 0 bases, the J end lost 7 bases, and 15 bases lay between the germline ends.

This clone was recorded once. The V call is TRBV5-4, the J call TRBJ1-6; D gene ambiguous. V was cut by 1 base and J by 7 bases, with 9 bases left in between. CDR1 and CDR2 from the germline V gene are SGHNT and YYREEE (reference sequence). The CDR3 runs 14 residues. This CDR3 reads CASSLLVENSPLHF. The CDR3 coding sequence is TGTGCCAGCAGCTTGTTAGTCGAAAATTCACCCCTCCACTTT.

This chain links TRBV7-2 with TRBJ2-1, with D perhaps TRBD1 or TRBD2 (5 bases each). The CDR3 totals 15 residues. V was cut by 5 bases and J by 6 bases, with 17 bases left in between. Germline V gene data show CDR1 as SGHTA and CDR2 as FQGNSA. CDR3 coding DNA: TGTGCCAGCAGCGCAGAGGGGTATTTCGTCAATGAGCAGTTCTTC. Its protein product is CASSAEGYFVNEQFF.

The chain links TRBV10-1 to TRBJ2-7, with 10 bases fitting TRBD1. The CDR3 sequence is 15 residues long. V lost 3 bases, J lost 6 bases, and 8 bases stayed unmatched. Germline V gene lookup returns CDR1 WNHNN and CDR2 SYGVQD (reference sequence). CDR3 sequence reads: CASSDFRQGAGEQYF. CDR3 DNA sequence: TGCGCCAGCAGTGATTTTCGACAGGGGGCCGGCGAGCAGTACTTC.

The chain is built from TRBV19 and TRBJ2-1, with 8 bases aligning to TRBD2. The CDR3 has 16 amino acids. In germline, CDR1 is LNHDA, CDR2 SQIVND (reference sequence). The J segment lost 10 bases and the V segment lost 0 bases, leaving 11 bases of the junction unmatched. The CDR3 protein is CASSIDGGGGFREQFF. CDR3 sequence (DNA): TGTGCCAGTAGTATAGATGGAGGCGGGGGGTTTCGGGAGCAGTTCTTC.

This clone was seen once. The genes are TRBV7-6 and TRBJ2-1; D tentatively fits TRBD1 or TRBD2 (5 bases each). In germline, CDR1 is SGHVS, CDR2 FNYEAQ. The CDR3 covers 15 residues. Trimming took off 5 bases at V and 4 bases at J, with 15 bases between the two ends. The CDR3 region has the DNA TGTGCCAGCAGCCAACTGGGGACGCCTTACAATGAGCAGTTCTTC. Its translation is CASSQLGTPYNEQFF.

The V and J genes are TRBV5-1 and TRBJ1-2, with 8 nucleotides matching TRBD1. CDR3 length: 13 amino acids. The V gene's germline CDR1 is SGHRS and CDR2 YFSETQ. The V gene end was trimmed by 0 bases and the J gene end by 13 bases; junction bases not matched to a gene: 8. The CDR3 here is CASSLGTGKFLTF. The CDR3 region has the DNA TGCGCCAGCAGCTTGGGGACAGGGAAGTTTCTCACCTTC.